These 9 T cell receptor beta chains share one sample of origin, sequenced in a study of OX40 agonist ivuxolimab in advanced cancers. TCRdb keeps only in-frame clones here, not all; method: immunoSEQ multiplex PCR. The data contain over 65,000 clones, roughly four fifths of them singletons. The source was CD4+ or CD8+ T cells sorted from blood, collected in a trial of the OX40 agonist ivuxolimab. All receptors derive from an adult with an advanced solid tumor such as melanoma, head and neck, liver or kidney cancer.

V is TRBV5-6 and J is TRBJ1-2; 7 positions agree with TRBD1. Germline V gene sequence: CDR1 SGHDT, CDR2 YYEEEE. J lost 4 bases, V lost 0 bases, and 12 bases had no gene match. The CDR3 is 17 amino acids. The chain's CDR3 is CASSLADRVKEGYGYTF. Here the CDR3 DNA reads TGTGCCAGCAGCTTGGCCGACAGGGTAAAAGAGGGCTATGGCTACACCTTC.

CDR3 region: CASSPRRDAAIYEQYF. CDR3 DNA sequence: TGTGCCAGCTCCCCGAGACGGGACGCTGCTATCTACGAGCAGTACTTC. This chain links TRBV18 with TRBJ2-7; D may be TRBD1 or TRBD2 (5 bases each). Trimming removed 6 bases from V and 3 bases from J, with 21 bases in between. The CDR3 has 16 residues. CDR1 and CDR2 (germline): KGHSH, LQKENI.

V is TRBV5-6 and J is TRBJ1-1; no firm D call. Germline V CDR1 and CDR2: SGHDT, YYEEEE. V was cut by 2 bases and J by 2 bases, with 19 bases left in between. This CDR3 contains 17 residues. In DNA, the CDR3 is TGTGCCAGCAGCTTTAGAGCTCGGGTGGGGATCAACACTGAAGCTTTCTTT. The encoded protein is CASSFRARVGINTEAFF.

This chain connects TRBV28 to TRBJ1-2, with D possibly TRBD1 on 5 matching bases. Germline assignment: CDR1 MDHEN and CDR2 SYDVKM. Trimming shortened V by 9 bases and J by 1 base, and 12 bases separated the two germline ends. This CDR3 is 13 amino acids long. CDR3 in DNA: TGTGCCAGTACCCAGGGATTTAACTATGGCTACACCTTC. Residues: CASTQGFNYGYTF.

The chain has TRBV7-9 and TRBJ1-4; no clear D. Germline lookup yields CDR1 SEHNR and CDR2 FQNEAQ (reference sequence). Trimming took 3 bases from V and 6 from J, leaving 14 bases between them. CDR3 length: 15 residues. The CDR3, as DNA: TGTGCCAGCAGCTTGGAGAGGGAGGTTTATGAAAAACTGTTTTTT. This gives the protein CASSLEREVYEKLFF.

This clone was seen once. This rearrangement joins TRBV28 to TRBJ2-5; tentatively, D is TRBD2 (6 bases). CDR1 and CDR2 (germline): MDHEN, SYDVKM. The CDR3 is made up of 14 amino acids. The ends were cut back, 5 bases at V and 5 bases at J, with 15 bases in the middle. CDR3 DNA sequence: TGTGCCAGCAGTCTAGCGTACCCCAGTGAGACCCAGTACTTC. This encodes CASSLAYPSETQYF.

The chain couples TRBV6-6 to TRBJ1-5; TRBD1 matches 7 bases. Looked up from germline, CDR1 is MNHNY and CDR2 is SVGAGI (reference sequence). V lost 2 bases to trimming and J lost 7 bases; unmatched junction nucleotides: 5. This CDR3 has 14 residues. The CDR3 is CASSYDRARQPQHF. The CDR3 DNA sequence: TGTGCCAGCAGTTACGACAGGGCGCGGCAGCCCCAGCATTTT.

This clone was seen more than once but under ten times. This chain links TRBV27 with TRBJ2-7, with 11 bases lining up with TRBD2. V trimming: 5 bases; J trimming: 2 bases; junction bases outside the gene matches: 2. The CDR3 has 14 amino acids. Germline V CDR1 and CDR2: MNHEY, SMNVEV (reference sequence). The CDR3 coding sequence is TGTGCCAGCAGTCTAGCGGGAGGCGCCTACGAGCAGTACTTC. Its protein product is CASSLAGGAYEQYF.

This clone was observed a single time. The chain links TRBV7-9 to TRBJ2-6; D gene uncertain. In germline, CDR1 is SEHNR, CDR2 FQNEAQ (reference sequence). V shed 5 bases and J shed 2 bases, with 16 bases lying between them. The CDR3 runs 17 residues. In DNA form, the CDR3 reads TGTGCCAGCAGCCCAGCAGCCCTAAATGCTGGGGCCAACGTCCTGACTTTC. Its protein product is CASSPAALNAGANVLTF.